This T cell receptor (beta chain) derives from a study of PD-1 blockade in mismatch repair-deficient tumors. Germline CDR1 is SSHAT and CDR2 is FNYEAQ (reference sequence). CDR3 size: 17 residues. After removal of 0 bases from V and 6 bases from J, the junction contained 10 bases not matched to a gene. Data came from immunoSEQ multiplex PCR; TCRdb stores just in-frame clones and leaves some out. The sample contains tens of thousands of clones, around 80% of which appear only once. The V call is TRBV7-7, the J call TRBJ2-2; 7 positions agree with TRBD2. This sample comprised PBMCs, obtained around 6 weeks after starting pembrolizumab. The receptor comes from an adult with mismatch repair-deficient cancer. CDR3 sequence reads: CASSLAPVGEGPGELFF. DNA of the CDR3: TGTGCCAGCAGCTTAGCTCCGGTGGGGGAGGGCCCCGGGGAGCTGTTTTTT.